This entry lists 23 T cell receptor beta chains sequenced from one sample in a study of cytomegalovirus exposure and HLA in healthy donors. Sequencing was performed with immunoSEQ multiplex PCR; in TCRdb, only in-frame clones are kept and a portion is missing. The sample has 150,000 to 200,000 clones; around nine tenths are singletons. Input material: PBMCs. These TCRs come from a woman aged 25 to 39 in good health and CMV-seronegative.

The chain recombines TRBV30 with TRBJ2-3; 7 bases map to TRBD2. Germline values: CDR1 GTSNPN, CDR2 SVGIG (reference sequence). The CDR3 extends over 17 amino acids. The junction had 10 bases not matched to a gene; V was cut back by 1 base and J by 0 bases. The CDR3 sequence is CAWSASSGTTSTDTQYF. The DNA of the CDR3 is TGTGCCTGGAGTGCCTCTAGCGGAACTACTAGCACAGATACGCAGTATTTT.

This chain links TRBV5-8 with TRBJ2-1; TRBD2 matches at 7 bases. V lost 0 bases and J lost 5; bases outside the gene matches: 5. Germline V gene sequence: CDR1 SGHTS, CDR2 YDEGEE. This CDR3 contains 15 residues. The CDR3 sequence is CASSLGSSGNNEQFF. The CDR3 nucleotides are TGTGCCAGCAGCTTGGGATCTAGCGGTAACAATGAGCAGTTCTTC.

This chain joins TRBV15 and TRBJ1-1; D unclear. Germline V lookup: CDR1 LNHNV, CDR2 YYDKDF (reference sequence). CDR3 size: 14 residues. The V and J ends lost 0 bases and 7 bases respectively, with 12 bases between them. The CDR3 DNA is TGTGCCACCAGCAGAGATCGGGATGGCGATGAAGCTTTCTTT. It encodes CATSRDRDGDEAFF.

The CDR3 protein is CAISESAAVQETQYF. Written as DNA, the CDR3 is TGTGCCATCAGTGAGTCGGCGGCAGTCCAAGAGACCCAGTACTTC. V and J are TRBV10-3 and TRBJ2-5; D gene uncertain. The V end was cut by 0 bases, the J end by 1 base, with 9 bases between. From germline, CDR1 is ENHRY and CDR2 SYGVKD. The CDR3 length is 15 residues.

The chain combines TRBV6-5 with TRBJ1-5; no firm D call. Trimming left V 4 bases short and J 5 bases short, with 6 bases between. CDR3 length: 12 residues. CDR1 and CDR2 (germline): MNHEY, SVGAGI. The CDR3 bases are TGTGCCAGCAGTTCCGGTGATCAGCCCCAGCATTTT. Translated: CASSSGDQPQHF.

CDR3 nucleotides: TGTGCCAGCGGCCAGGGGATGGGCGAGCAGTACTTC. Its protein product is CASGQGMGEQYF. This chain joins TRBV9 and TRBJ2-7; D may be TRBD1 (6 bases). Germline CDR1 and CDR2: SGDLS and YYNGEE. The CDR3 is made up of 12 amino acids. The ends were cut back, 7 bases at V and 6 bases at J, with 14 bases in the middle.

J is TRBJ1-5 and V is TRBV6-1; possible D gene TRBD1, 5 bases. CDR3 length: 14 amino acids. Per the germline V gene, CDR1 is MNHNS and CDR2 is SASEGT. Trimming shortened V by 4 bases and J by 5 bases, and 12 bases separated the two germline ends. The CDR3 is CASSAHGGDQPQHF. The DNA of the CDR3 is TGTGCCAGCAGTGCTCACGGGGGGGATCAGCCCCAGCATTTT.

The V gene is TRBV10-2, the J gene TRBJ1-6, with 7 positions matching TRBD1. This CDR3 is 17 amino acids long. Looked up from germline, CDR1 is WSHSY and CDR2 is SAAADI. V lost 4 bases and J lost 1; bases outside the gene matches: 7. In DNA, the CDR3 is TGCGCCAGCAGTGGGACTGAGACAGGGTCCTATAATTCACCCCTCCACTTT. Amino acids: CASSGTETGSYNSPLHF.

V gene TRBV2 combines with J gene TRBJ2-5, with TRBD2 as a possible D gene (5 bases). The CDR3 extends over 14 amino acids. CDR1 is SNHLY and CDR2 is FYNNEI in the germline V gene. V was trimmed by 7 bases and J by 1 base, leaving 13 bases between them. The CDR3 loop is CASNLAQVQETQYF. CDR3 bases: TGTGCCAGCAATTTAGCGCAAGTCCAAGAGACCCAGTACTTC.

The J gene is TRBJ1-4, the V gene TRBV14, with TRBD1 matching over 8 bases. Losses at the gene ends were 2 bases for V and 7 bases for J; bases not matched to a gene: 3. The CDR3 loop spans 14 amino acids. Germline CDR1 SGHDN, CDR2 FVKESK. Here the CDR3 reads CASSQTGGGEKLFF. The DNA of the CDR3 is TGTGCCAGCAGCCAAACAGGGGGAGGTGAAAAACTGTTTTTT.

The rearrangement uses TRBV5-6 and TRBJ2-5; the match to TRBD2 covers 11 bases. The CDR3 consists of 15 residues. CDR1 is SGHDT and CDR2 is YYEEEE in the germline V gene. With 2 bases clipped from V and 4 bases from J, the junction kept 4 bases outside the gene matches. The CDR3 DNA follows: TGTGCCAGCAGCTTACTAGCGGGGGCCATAGAGACCCAGTACTTC. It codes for CASSLLAGAIETQYF.

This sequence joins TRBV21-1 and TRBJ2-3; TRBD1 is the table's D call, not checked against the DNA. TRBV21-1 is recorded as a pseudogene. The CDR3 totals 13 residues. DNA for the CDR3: TGTGCCAGCAGGAGGGGGTCCTTCCAGGCGCAGTATTTT. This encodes CASRRGSFQAQYF.

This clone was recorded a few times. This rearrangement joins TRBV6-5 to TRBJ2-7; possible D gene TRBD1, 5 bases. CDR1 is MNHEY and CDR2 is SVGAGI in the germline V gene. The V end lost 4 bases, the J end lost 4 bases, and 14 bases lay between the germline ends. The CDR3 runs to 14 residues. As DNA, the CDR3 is TGTGCCAGCAGTTCGCAGGGCGGTATTTACGAGCAGTACTTC. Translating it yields CASSSQGGIYEQYF.

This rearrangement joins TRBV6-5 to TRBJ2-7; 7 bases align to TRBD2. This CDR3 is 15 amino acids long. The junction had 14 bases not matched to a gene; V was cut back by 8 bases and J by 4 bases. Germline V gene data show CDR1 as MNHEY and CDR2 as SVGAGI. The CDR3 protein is CASQKEDGGGYEQYF. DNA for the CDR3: TGTGCCAGCCAAAAAGAGGACGGCGGGGGATACGAGCAGTACTTC.

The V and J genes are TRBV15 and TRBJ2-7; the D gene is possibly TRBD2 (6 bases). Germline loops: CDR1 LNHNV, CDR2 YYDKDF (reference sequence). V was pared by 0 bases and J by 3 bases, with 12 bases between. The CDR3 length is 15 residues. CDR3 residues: CATSREGGSLYEQYF. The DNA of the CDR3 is TGTGCCACCAGCAGAGAAGGAGGGAGTCTCTACGAGCAGTACTTC.

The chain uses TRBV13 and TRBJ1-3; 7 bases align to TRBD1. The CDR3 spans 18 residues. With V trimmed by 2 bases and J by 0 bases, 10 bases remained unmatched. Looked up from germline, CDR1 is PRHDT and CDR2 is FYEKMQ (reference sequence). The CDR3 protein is CASSLKTGSLRSGNTIYF. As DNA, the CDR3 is TGTGCCAGCAGCTTAAAGACAGGGAGCTTACGCTCTGGAAACACCATATATTTT. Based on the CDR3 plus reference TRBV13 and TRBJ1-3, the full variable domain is AAGVIQSPRHLIKEKRETATLKCYPIPRHDTVYWYQQGPGQDPQFLISFYEKMQSDKGSIPDRFSAQQFSDYHSELNMSSLELGDSALYFCASSLKTGSLRSGNTIYFGEGSWLTVV.

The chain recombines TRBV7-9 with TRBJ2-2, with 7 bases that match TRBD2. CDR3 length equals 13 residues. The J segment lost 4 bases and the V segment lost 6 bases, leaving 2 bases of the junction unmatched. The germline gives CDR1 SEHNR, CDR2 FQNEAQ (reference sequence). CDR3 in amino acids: CASSWEGTGELFF. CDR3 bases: TGTGCCAGCAGTTGGGAGGGCACCGGGGAGCTGTTTTTT.

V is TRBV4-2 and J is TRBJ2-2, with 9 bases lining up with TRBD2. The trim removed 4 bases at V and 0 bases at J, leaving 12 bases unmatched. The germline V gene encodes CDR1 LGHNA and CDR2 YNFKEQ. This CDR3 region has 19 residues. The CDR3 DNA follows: TGTGCCAGCAGCCCAAAGCCAGCGGGGGGATCCGCGAACACCGGGGAGCTGTTTTTT. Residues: CASSPKPAGGSANTGELFF.

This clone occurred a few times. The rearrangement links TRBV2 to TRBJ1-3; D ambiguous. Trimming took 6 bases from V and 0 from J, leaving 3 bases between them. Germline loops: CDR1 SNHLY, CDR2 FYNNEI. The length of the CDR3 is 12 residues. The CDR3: CASRASGNTIYF. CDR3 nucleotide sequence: TGTGCCAGCAGGGCCTCTGGAAACACCATATATTTT.

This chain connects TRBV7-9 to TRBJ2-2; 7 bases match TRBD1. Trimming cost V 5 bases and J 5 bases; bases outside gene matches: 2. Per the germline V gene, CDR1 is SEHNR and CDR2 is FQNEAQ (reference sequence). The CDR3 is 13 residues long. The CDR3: CASSPTGTGELFF. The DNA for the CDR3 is TGTGCCAGCAGCCCGACAGGGACCGGGGAGCTGTTTTTT.

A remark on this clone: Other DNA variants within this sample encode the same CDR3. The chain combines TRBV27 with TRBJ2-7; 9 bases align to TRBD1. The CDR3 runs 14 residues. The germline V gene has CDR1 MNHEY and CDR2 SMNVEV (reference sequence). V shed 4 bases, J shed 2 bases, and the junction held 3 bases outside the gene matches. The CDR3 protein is CASSYRQGAYEQYF. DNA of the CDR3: TGTGCCAGCAGTTACCGACAGGGGGCCTACGAGCAGTACTTC.

Here the CDR3 reads CASSQDSLAGVRTDTQYF. Written as DNA, the CDR3 is TGCGCCAGCAGCCAAGATAGCCTAGCGGGTGTACGCACAGATACGCAGTATTTT. This sequence joins TRBV4-1 and TRBJ2-3, with TRBD2 identical over 8 bases. Per the germline V gene, CDR1 is MGHRA and CDR2 is YSYEKL. CDR3 size: 18 residues. J was trimmed by 1 base and V by 0 bases; bases with no gene match: 9.

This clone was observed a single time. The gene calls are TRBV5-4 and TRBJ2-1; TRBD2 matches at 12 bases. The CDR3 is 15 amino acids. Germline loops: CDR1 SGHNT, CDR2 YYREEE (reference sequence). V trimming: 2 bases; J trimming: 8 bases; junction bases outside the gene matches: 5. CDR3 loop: CASSLRLAGAHEQFF. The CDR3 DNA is TGTGCCAGCAGCTTACGACTAGCGGGGGCTCATGAGCAGTTCTTC.